These 27 T cell receptor beta chains share one sample of origin, sequenced in a study of blood T cell repertoires in COVID-19. Using immunoSEQ multiplex PCR, the repertoire was profiled, and TCRdb retains in-frame clones only, with some absent. The repertoire holds 45,000 to 55,000 clones, with approximately 84% as singletons. Source material: peripheral blood. These receptors all stem from a human donor with active or convalescent COVID-19. The donor label of this sample is uncertain.

The chain is built from TRBV19 and TRBJ1-2; unclear D gene. There are 15 residues in the CDR3. V dropped 1 base and J dropped 6 bases, with 15 bases sitting between them. Germline loops: CDR1 LNHDA, CDR2 SQIVND (reference sequence). CDR3 bases: TGTGCCAGTAGTATAGTTCCGGGGATAAGCCATGGCTACACCTTC. The encoded protein is CASSIVPGISHGYTF.

This clone turned up a few times. This chain connects TRBV19 to TRBJ2-1; D is undetermined. V lost 5 bases to trimming and J lost 2 bases, with 10 bases between them. The CDR3 consists of 14 residues. From germline, CDR1 is LNHDA and CDR2 SQIVND (reference sequence). The CDR3 nucleotides are TGTGCCAGTAGTTATGGCGGTACCTACAATGAGCAGTTCTTC. It specifies CASSYGGTYNEQFF. Together with reference TRBV19 and TRBJ2-1, the CDR3 gives the full variable domain: DGGITQSPKYLFRKEGQNVTLSCEQNLNHDAMYWYRQDPGQGLRLIYYSQIVNDFQKGDIAEGYSVSREKKESFPLTVTSAQKNPTAFYLCASSYGGTYNEQFFGPGTRLTVL.

The V gene is TRBV25-1, the J gene TRBJ1-2, with D uncertain. Germline V gene lookup returns CDR1 MGHDK and CDR2 SYGVNS. The V gene lost 3 bases and the J gene lost 7 bases, with 18 bases spanning the gap. The CDR3 totals 15 residues. The CDR3 bases are TGTGCCAGCAGTGAGGGGAATGAGGGATGGTTTGGCTACACCTTC. The encoded protein is CASSEGNEGWFGYTF.

The chain has TRBV4-2 and TRBJ2-7; the match to TRBD2 covers 11 bases. The V gene end was trimmed by 4 bases and the J gene end by 3 bases; junction bases not matched to a gene: 8. The CDR3 spans 16 residues. CDR1 and CDR2 from the germline V gene are LGHNA and YNFKEQ. This CDR3 is CASSPQTSGRYYEQYF. CDR3 DNA: TGTGCCAGCAGCCCGCAAACTAGCGGGAGATACTACGAGCAGTACTTC.

This chain connects TRBV30 to TRBJ1-3; D remains ambiguous. Germline CDR1 and CDR2: GTSNPN and SVGIG (reference sequence). The CDR3 runs 14 residues. V gave up 2 bases and J gave up 0 bases, with 8 bases separating them. The CDR3 coding sequence is TGTGCCTGGAGTACCGGGAACTCTGGAAACACCATATATTTT. Translation gives CAWSTGNSGNTIYF. The complete variable domain, with remaining parts taken from reference TRBV30 and TRBJ1-3, reads SQTIHQWPATLVQPVGSPLSLECTVEGTSNPNLYWYRQAAGRGLQLLFYSVGIGQISSEVPQNLSASRPQDRQFILSSKKLLLSDSGFYLCAWSTGNSGNTIYFGEGSWLTVV.

The rearrangement links TRBV7-9 to TRBJ2-1; 10 bases match TRBD1. The V gene end was trimmed by 5 bases and the J gene end by 10 bases; junction bases not matched to a gene: 11. The CDR3 totals 15 residues. Germline V gene data show CDR1 as SEHNR and CDR2 as FQNEAQ (reference sequence). The CDR3 nucleotides are TGTGCCAGCAGCCCCCGACAGGGGGCTCTACGGGAGCAGTTCTTC. The encoded protein is CASSPRQGALREQFF.

This clone was detected a few times. This sequence joins TRBV27 and TRBJ1-4; 10 nucleotides match TRBD1. There are 14 residues in the CDR3. The ends lost 3 bases at V and 10 bases at J; junction bases unmatched: 5. The germline V gene has CDR1 MNHEY and CDR2 SMNVEV (reference sequence). CDR3: CASSLGQGLGKLFF. The CDR3 DNA follows: TGTGCCAGCAGTTTGGGACAGGGGTTAGGAAAACTGTTTTTT.

This clone was seen just once. V and J are TRBV29-1 and TRBJ2-5; the match to TRBD1 covers 10 bases. Germline CDR1 is SQVTM and CDR2 is ANQGSEA. The CDR3 is 13 residues long. V was clipped by 6 bases and J by 3 bases; unmatched bases: 4. This CDR3 is CSVDGQGEETQYF. In DNA form, the CDR3 reads TGCAGCGTGGACGGACAGGGGGAAGAGACCCAGTACTTC.

The chain couples TRBV3-1 (or the pseudogene TRBV3-2) to TRBJ2-1; TRBD2 aligns across 7 bases. The germline gives CDR1 LGHDT, CDR2 YNNKEL (reference sequence). The CDR3 runs to 15 residues. After removal of 6 bases from V and 1 base from J, the junction contained 6 bases not matched to a gene. This CDR3 is CASSRGLGSYNEQFF. In nucleotides, the CDR3 is TGTGCCAGCAGTCGAGGACTAGGGTCCTACAATGAGCAGTTCTTC.

This chain uses TRBV12-3 or TRBV12-4 with TRBJ1-1; D gene uncertain. This CDR3 comprises 11 residues. V lost 2 bases to trimming and J lost 5 bases, with 3 bases between them. The CDR3 loop is CASSLQTEAFF. CDR3 nucleotides: TGTGCCAGCAGTTTACAGACTGAAGCTTTCTTT.

The chain couples TRBV29-1 to TRBJ1-2, with 8 nucleotides matching TRBD1. This CDR3 region has 14 residues. From germline, CDR1 is SQVTM and CDR2 ANQGSEA. V shed 3 bases and J 3 bases; nucleotides not matched to a gene: 6. The CDR3 protein is CSVDPQGADYGYTF. As DNA, the CDR3 is TGCAGCGTTGACCCGCAGGGGGCAGACTATGGCTACACCTTC. The variable domain in full, completed from reference TRBV29-1 and TRBJ1-2, reads SAVISQKPSRDICQRGTSLTIQCQVDSQVTMMFWYRQQPGQSLTLIATANQGSEATYESGFVIDKFPISRPNLTFSTLTVSNMSPEDSSIYLCSVDPQGADYGYTFGSGTRLTVV.

The chain is built from TRBV21-1 and TRBJ2-7; TRBD1 reflects the table's D call only, with no check against the DNA. TRBV21-1 constitutes a pseudogene. The length of the CDR3 is 19 residues. In DNA form, the CDR3 reads TGTGCCAGCGATTCCCCCTGGACAGGAAAACTACTTAGCTCCTACGAGCAGTACTTC. This encodes CASDSPWTGKLLSSYEQYF.

The V gene is TRBV29-1, the J gene TRBJ2-7; the match to TRBD2 covers 9 bases. The CDR3 spans 15 residues. From germline, CDR1 is SQVTM and CDR2 ANQGSEA. Germline trimming cut 1 base from V and 0 bases from J; bases unmatched to any gene: 4. The chain's CDR3 is CSVEVLAGDSYEQYF. The CDR3 coding sequence is TGCAGCGTTGAAGTTTTAGCGGGGGACTCCTACGAGCAGTACTTC.

This clone has just a few counts. V usage is TRBV28 and J usage is TRBJ2-3, with TRBD2 matching over 7 bases. Germline V gene lookup returns CDR1 MDHEN and CDR2 SYDVKM. This CDR3 has 14 amino acids. V trimming: 9 bases; J trimming: 0 bases; junction bases outside the gene matches: 6. The DNA for the CDR3 is TGTGCCAGTAGAGCGGGGACTAGCACAGATACGCAGTATTTT. Its translation: CASRAGTSTDTQYF. The full variable domain, rest sourced from reference TRBV28 and TRBJ2-3, is DVKVTQSSRYLVKRTGEKVFLECVQDMDHENMFWYRQDPGLGLRLIYFSYDVKMKEKGDIPEGYSVSREKKERFSLILESASTNQTSMYLCASRAGTSTDTQYFGPGTRLTVL.

V usage is TRBV23-1 and J usage is TRBJ1-2, with D unclear. TRBV23-1 has ORF status, its function being uncertain. V lost 8 bases and J lost 4, with 17 bases in between. The CDR3 has 14 amino acids. This CDR3 is CASRPKAGCYGYTF. The CDR3 nucleotides read TGCGCCAGCCGCCCCAAGGCAGGTTGCTATGGCTACACCTTC.

The rearrangement joins TRBV5-1 to TRBJ1-4; D possibly corresponds to TRBD1 (6 bases). V was shortened by 3 bases and J by 4 bases, with 10 bases between the two germline ends. The CDR3 has 14 residues. Germline lookup yields CDR1 SGHRS and CDR2 YFSETQ. CDR3 bases: TGCGCCAGCAGCTCCGGACAGATTAATGAAAAACTGTTTTTT. It specifies CASSSGQINEKLFF.

V is TRBV6-2 or TRBV6-3 and J is TRBJ2-7; the D is unclear. V was pared by 0 bases and J by 7 bases, with 7 bases between. The CDR3 spans 12 residues. Germline V gene sequence: CDR1 MNHEY, CDR2 SVGEGT. CDR3 sequence (DNA): TGTGCCAGCAGTTACTCGGGCAGGGAGCAGTACTTC. Its translation: CASSYSGREQYF.

The V and J genes are TRBV11-2 and TRBJ2-7; 9 bases are shared with TRBD1. Germline CDR1 reads SGHAT; CDR2 reads FQNNGV. The CDR3 runs to 14 residues. J lost 4 bases, V lost 5 bases, and 6 bases had no gene match. In DNA form, the CDR3 reads TGTGCCAGCAGCATCACAGGGGGCGGGTACGAGCAGTACTTC. It is translated as CASSITGGGYEQYF.

The chain recombines TRBV29-1 with TRBJ1-5, with TRBD1 as a possible D gene (6 bases). This CDR3 has 13 amino acids. Germline V gives CDR1 SQVTM, CDR2 ANQGSEA. V was clipped by 4 bases and J by 4 bases, with 11 bases between them. In DNA, the CDR3 is TGCAGCGTTGCCAGGGGAGTAAATCAGCCCCAGCATTTT. Protein sequence: CSVARGVNQPQHF.

V gene TRBV7-8 combines with J gene TRBJ1-1; D remains unclear. V gave up 2 bases and J gave up 0 bases, with 10 bases separating them. This CDR3 contains 15 residues. From germline, CDR1 is SGHVS and CDR2 FQNEAQ. Here the CDR3 reads CASSLSPNVNTEAFF. The DNA of the CDR3 is TGTGCCAGCAGCTTATCCCCTAACGTGAACACTGAAGCTTTCTTT.

This chain uses TRBV3-1 (or the pseudogene TRBV3-2) with TRBJ2-7; 8 nucleotides agree with TRBD2. The CDR3 totals 16 residues. With 0 bases clipped from V and 4 bases from J, the junction kept 8 bases outside the gene matches. Germline CDR1 LGHDT, CDR2 YNNKEL (reference sequence). The CDR3 protein is CASSQDPSGSGYEQYF. In nucleotides, the CDR3 is TGTGCCAGCAGCCAAGATCCAAGCGGGAGCGGGTACGAGCAGTACTTC.

This clone has at least ten counts. The J gene is TRBJ1-2, the V gene TRBV4-1; D gene uncertain. With 1 base removed from V and 1 base from J, the gap between germline ends came to 13 bases. CDR1 and CDR2 (germline): MGHRA, YSYEKL. This CDR3 region has 16 residues. CDR3 in amino acids: CASSQALHSYNYGYTF. CDR3 coding DNA: TGCGCCAGCAGCCAAGCACTGCACAGCTATAACTATGGCTACACCTTC.

This clone was observed a few times. The chain employs TRBV5-5 and TRBJ2-2; D perhaps matches TRBD1 (7 bases). CDR1 SGHKS and CDR2 YYEKEE come from the germline V gene (reference sequence). The CDR3 is 16 amino acids. Trimming shortened V by 5 bases and J by 2 bases, and 16 bases separated the two germline ends. The CDR3 spells CASSYRQGGNTGELFF. The CDR3 DNA reads as TGTGCCAGCAGTTACCGACAGGGAGGAAACACCGGGGAGCTGTTTTTT.

The chain recombines TRBV30 with TRBJ1-2; possible D gene TRBD1, 6 bases. Deletions cut 1 base from V and 2 bases from J, with 8 bases between. The CDR3 has 13 amino acids. The germline CDR1 and CDR2 sequences are GTSNPN and SVGIG (reference sequence). CDR3 loop: CAWSDQGNYGYTF. CDR3 nucleotide sequence: TGTGCCTGGAGTGACCAGGGGAACTATGGCTACACCTTC.

The V gene is TRBV6-5, the J gene TRBJ1-5; 8 bases match TRBD1. Per the germline V gene, CDR1 is MNHEY and CDR2 is SVGAGI. V lost 0 bases and J lost 7; bases outside the gene matches: 8. This CDR3 spans 16 amino acids. The CDR3 DNA follows: TGTGCCAGCAGTTACTCGAATCCAGGGGGCCGGCAGCCCCAGCATTTT. Its translation: CASSYSNPGGRQPQHF.

This clone was observed a handful of times. V is TRBV5-1 and J is TRBJ2-1; TRBD2 agrees at 7 bases. Per germline, CDR1 SGHRS and CDR2 YFSETQ. This CDR3 comprises 15 residues. With 2 bases clipped from V and 0 bases from J, the junction kept 2 bases outside the gene matches. CDR3 bases: TGCGCCAGCAGCTTAAGCGGGGACTCCTACAATGAGCAGTTCTTC. It specifies CASSLSGDSYNEQFF.

CDR3 nucleotide sequence: TGTGCCAGCAGTTTGGGGGGGATAGTCTACGAGCAGTACTTC. Protein product: CASSLGGIVYEQYF. V gene TRBV6-2 or TRBV6-3 combines with J gene TRBJ2-7; 7 bases match TRBD2. Germline CDR1 reads MNHEY; CDR2 reads SVGEGT. This CDR3 has 14 amino acids. Trimming cost V 4 bases and J 3 bases; bases outside gene matches: 6.